Shown below are 32 T cell receptor beta chains from a single sample sequenced in a study of cytomegalovirus exposure and HLA in healthy donors. PCR primers comprised 60 Vbeta and 13 Jbeta primers. Generated by immunoSEQ multiplex PCR, the TCRdb table keeps only in-frame clones and is missing some. The sample records over 100,000 clones, less than 90% being singletons. The sequenced sample consisted of PBMCs. These receptor sequences come from a man aged 35 to 55 in good health and CMV-seronegative.

The table lists this clone with a count of one. The V gene is TRBV19, the J gene TRBJ2-7, with D perhaps TRBD1 (6 bases). CDR1 and CDR2 from the germline V gene are LNHDA and SQIVND (reference sequence). Trimming stripped 1 base from V and 1 base from J, with 17 bases between. The CDR3 extends over 17 amino acids. The CDR3 reads CASSIARLTGKSYEQYF. DNA for the CDR3: TGTGCCAGTAGTATAGCCCGACTGACAGGTAAATCCTACGAGCAGTACTTC.

The genes are TRBV28 and TRBJ2-3; 8 nucleotides agree with TRBD2. Germline V CDR1 and CDR2: MDHEN, SYDVKM. This CDR3 is 12 amino acids long. The ends lost 6 bases at V and 6 bases at J; junction bases unmatched: 2. CDR3 loop: CASSRLADTQYF. The CDR3 DNA reads as TGTGCCAGCAGCCGACTAGCGGATACGCAGTATTTT.

V and J are TRBV7-9 and TRBJ2-3; 8 nucleotides align to TRBD2. The germline gives CDR1 SEHNR, CDR2 FQNEAQ (reference sequence). The CDR3 has 15 residues. V gave up 5 bases and J gave up 6 bases; unmatched junction bases: 10. The CDR3 region is CASSPGGPVGDTQYF. The CDR3 coding sequence is TGTGCCAGCAGCCCGGGGGGGCCAGTAGGGGATACGCAGTATTTT.

The chain carries TRBV5-6 and TRBJ2-1; 13 bases fit TRBD2. From germline, CDR1 is SGHDT and CDR2 YYEEEE. J was trimmed by 8 bases and V by 6 bases; bases with no gene match: 5. The CDR3 has 14 residues. Written as DNA, the CDR3 is TGTGCCAGCAACGGACTAGCGGGAGTTTATGAGCAGTTCTTC. As protein: CASNGLAGVYEQFF.

This chain links TRBV27 with TRBJ2-5, with D perhaps matching TRBD2 (5 bases). The closer fit of TRBJ2-7 to the DNA end suggests the J call may be wrong. The CDR3 has 14 residues. In germline, CDR1 is MNHEY, CDR2 SMNVEV (reference sequence). The DNA for the CDR3 is TGTGCCAGCAGTTTTAGAATGGGAGCTTCCGAGCAGTACTTC. Residues: CASSFRMGASEQYF.

This sequence joins TRBV10-3 and TRBJ2-7; the D gene is possibly TRBD1 (7 bases). Looked up from germline, CDR1 is ENHRY and CDR2 is SYGVKD. V lost 8 bases to trimming and J lost 6 bases, with 17 bases between them. There are 13 residues in the CDR3. The CDR3 DNA sequence: TGTGCCATCGTAGCGGACAGGCGTAGCGAGCAGTACTTC. It yields the protein CAIVADRRSEQYF.

V and J are TRBV5-4 and TRBJ2-7, with 8 bases that match TRBD2. The germline CDR1 and CDR2 sequences are SGHNT and YYREEE (reference sequence). V shed 0 bases and J 0 bases; nucleotides not matched to a gene: 11. CDR3 length: 18 amino acids. The CDR3 reads CASSLDPSGGSSSYEQYF. For the CDR3, the DNA is TGTGCCAGCAGCTTGGATCCCAGCGGGGGTTCCTCCTCCTACGAGCAGTACTTC.

The rearrangement uses TRBV7-3 and TRBJ2-5; D might be TRBD2 (5 bases). This CDR3 comprises 15 residues. The germline V gene has CDR1 SGHTA and CDR2 FQGTGA. V lost 2 bases, J lost 2 bases, and 12 bases lay in between. CDR3 in DNA: TGTGCCAGCAGCTTACAATCTGGACTTCAAGAGACCCAGTACTTC. Encoded protein: CASSLQSGLQETQYF.

The chain carries TRBV6-5 and TRBJ1-1; 10 nucleotides match TRBD1. This CDR3 is built from 14 residues. Losses at the gene ends were 2 bases for V and 3 bases for J; bases not matched to a gene: 0. Germline V gene sequence: CDR1 MNHEY, CDR2 SVGAGI. This CDR3 is CASSYGTGDTEAFF. CDR3 nucleotide sequence: TGTGCCAGCAGTTACGGGACAGGGGACACTGAAGCTTTCTTT.

The chain combines TRBV4-1 with TRBJ2-3; the D gene is possibly TRBD1 (7 bases). The length of the CDR3 is 15 residues. V lost 4 bases and J lost 0, with 11 bases in between. Germline-derived CDR1 and CDR2 are MGHRA and YSYEKL. The CDR3 DNA is TGCGCCAGCAGCCTGACAGGGACTAGCACAGATACGCAGTATTTT. Protein product: CASSLTGTSTDTQYF.

The J gene is TRBJ2-5, the V gene TRBV11-3; TRBD2 might be the D (6 bases). Germline lookup yields CDR1 SGHNT and CDR2 YENEEA. V lost 4 bases to trimming and J lost 2 bases, with 17 bases between them. CDR3 length equals 16 residues. In DNA form, the CDR3 reads TGTGCCAGCAGCTCTCCTAGGCGGGGTAATCAAGAGACCCAGTACTTC. This translates into CASSSPRRGNQETQYF.

This clone was picked up a small number of times. The rearrangement links TRBV11-1 to TRBJ2-7; TRBD2 agrees at 9 bases. After removal of 4 bases from V and 7 bases from J, the junction contained 8 bases not matched to a gene. This CDR3 contains 14 residues. Germline CDR1 SGHAT, CDR2 FQDESV (reference sequence). CDR3 in DNA: TGTGCCAGCAGCTCAATAGCGGGAGTTTATGAGCAGTACTTC. Translation: CASSSIAGVYEQYF.

The chain joins TRBV18 to TRBJ2-1; weak D call: TRBD1 (5 bases). Per germline, CDR1 KGHSH and CDR2 LQKENI. CDR3 length: 13 residues. Trimming removed 3 bases at V and 8 bases at J, with 11 bases between. The CDR3 spells CASSPRVFDEQFF. DNA of the CDR3: TGTGCCAGCTCACCCAGGGTCTTCGATGAGCAGTTCTTC.

The sample holds one count of this clone. The CDR3 spells CSASGYGYTF. The CDR3 DNA reads TGCAGTGCTAGCGGGTATGGCTACACCTTC. The chain is built from TRBV20-1 and TRBJ1-2; D gene ambiguous. This CDR3 comprises 10 residues. Trimming removed 3 bases at V and 5 bases at J, with 4 bases between. Per germline, CDR1 DFQATT and CDR2 SNEGSKA (reference sequence).

Written as DNA, the CDR3 is TGTGCCAGCAGTTCAGGGGGGTATTATGGCTACACCTTC. As protein: CASSSGGYYGYTF. This rearrangement joins TRBV27 to TRBJ1-2, with 7 bases aligning to TRBD1. The CDR3 consists of 13 residues. The trim removed 4 bases at V and 5 bases at J, leaving 4 bases unmatched. The germline V gene has CDR1 MNHEY and CDR2 SMNVEV (reference sequence).

This chain uses TRBV5-8 with TRBJ1-1; D not certain. The germline V gene has CDR1 SGHTS and CDR2 YDEGEE. This CDR3 contains 13 residues. The ends were cut back, 5 bases at V and 0 bases at J, with 8 bases in the middle. In nucleotides, the CDR3 is TGTGCCAGCAGTTGGAGGTTGAACACTGAAGCTTTCTTT. The encoded protein is CASSWRLNTEAFF.

Here the CDR3 reads CASSLEGGGQPQHF. In DNA form, the CDR3 reads TGCGCCAGCAGCTTGGAGGGAGGAGGGCAGCCCCAGCATTTT. The V call is TRBV5-1, the J call TRBJ1-5; D gene unclear. This CDR3 has 14 amino acids. In germline, CDR1 is SGHRS, CDR2 YFSETQ. Trimming took 0 bases from V and 7 from J, leaving 11 bases between them.

V is TRBV5-6 and J is TRBJ1-4; TRBD1 agrees at 7 bases. Germline V gives CDR1 SGHDT, CDR2 YYEEEE. With V trimmed by 4 bases and J by 4 bases, 10 bases remained unmatched. The length of the CDR3 is 16 residues. CDR3 residues: CASSKGTVDYNEKLFF. The CDR3 DNA reads as TGTGCCAGCAGCAAAGGGACAGTTGATTATAATGAAAAACTGTTTTTT.

This chain's CDR3 is CASSLDGVSNQPQHF. CDR3 DNA sequence: TGTGCCAGCAGCTTAGACGGGGTTAGCAATCAGCCCCAGCATTTT. This sequence joins TRBV7-3 and TRBJ1-5; D gene unclear. The germline V gene encodes CDR1 SGHTA and CDR2 FQGTGA. The CDR3 has 15 residues. Trimming took 2 bases from V and 0 from J, leaving 8 bases between them.

The chain couples TRBV4-1 to TRBJ2-5; D is uncertain. The CDR3 loop spans 14 amino acids. V was shortened by 1 base and J by 1 base, with 7 bases between the two germline ends. In germline, CDR1 is MGHRA, CDR2 YSYEKL. This CDR3 reads CASSQATFQETQYF. In DNA, the CDR3 is TGCGCCAGCAGCCAAGCGACATTCCAAGAGACCCAGTACTTC.

The chain uses TRBV27 and TRBJ2-7; no definite D call. Trimming shortened V by 6 bases and J by 2 bases, and 11 bases separated the two germline ends. Germline CDR1 and CDR2: MNHEY and SMNVEV (reference sequence). CDR3 length: 13 amino acids. CDR3 in DNA: TGTGCCAGCAGCCAAACAGAGACCTACGAGCAGTACTTC. Translating gives CASSQTETYEQYF.

CDR3: CACRDRGTYEQYF. The CDR3 DNA is TGTGCCTGCCGGGACAGGGGGACCTACGAGCAGTACTTC. The chain couples TRBV6-6 to TRBJ2-7, with TRBD1 matching over 11 bases. CDR1 is MNHNY and CDR2 is SVGAGI in the germline V gene (reference sequence). This CDR3 has 13 residues. Trimming removed 11 bases from V and 2 bases from J; junction bases left unmatched: 5.

This clone has just one count. V usage is TRBV4-2 and J usage is TRBJ2-3; D may be TRBD2 (5 bases). The length of the CDR3 is 16 residues. Germline CDR1 LGHNA, CDR2 YNFKEQ. V gave up 3 bases and J gave up 1 base, with 14 bases separating them. For the CDR3, the DNA is TGTGCCAGCAGCCACCTTGCGTCCGGGGGCACAGATACGCAGTATTTT. Translated: CASSHLASGGTDTQYF.

The chain has TRBV7-3 and TRBJ2-2, with D perhaps TRBD2 (5 bases). CDR1 and CDR2 from the germline V gene are SGHTA and FQGTGA. The CDR3 is made up of 16 amino acids. V lost 5 bases and J lost 1, with 14 bases in between. CDR3 loop: CASSTRVGKNTGELFF. In DNA, the CDR3 is TGTGCCAGCAGCACTAGGGTAGGGAAGAACACCGGGGAGCTGTTTTTT.

The CDR3 protein is CASSESGSWVNEQFF. DNA of the CDR3: TGTGCCAGCAGCGAAAGCGGGAGTTGGGTTAATGAGCAGTTCTTC. This chain connects TRBV14 to TRBJ2-1, with TRBD2 matching over 8 bases. Trimming took 5 bases from V and 7 from J; bases not matched to a gene: 10. Germline CDR1 reads SGHDN; CDR2 reads FVKESK. The CDR3 sequence is 15 residues long.

The gene calls are TRBV29-1 and TRBJ2-1, with 8 bases matching TRBD2. Trimming cost V 7 bases and J 2 bases; bases outside gene matches: 4. Germline assignment: CDR1 SQVTM and CDR2 ANQGSEA. The CDR3 loop spans 13 amino acids. This chain's CDR3 is CSAAGEPYNEQFF. CDR3 nucleotides: TGCAGCGCAGCGGGGGAGCCCTACAATGAGCAGTTCTTC.

J is TRBJ2-7 and V is TRBV9, with D maybe TRBD2 (7 bases). The CDR3 is 16 residues long. V lost 4 bases to trimming and J lost 2 bases, with 19 bases between them. The germline CDR1 and CDR2 sequences are SGDLS and YYNGEE. This CDR3 reads CASSLEGAGAAYEQYF. The CDR3 nucleotides are TGTGCCAGCAGCCTTGAAGGGGCGGGGGCCGCCTACGAGCAGTACTTC.

V and J are TRBV11-2 and TRBJ1-5; D not resolved. CDR3 length equals 17 residues. The V end was cut by 5 bases, the J end by 3 bases, with 20 bases between. In germline, CDR1 is SGHAT, CDR2 FQNNGV. CDR3 nucleotides: TGTGCCAGCAGCGAAGGCGACTTTCGACTGATCAATCAGCCCCAGCATTTT. Protein: CASSEGDFRLINQPQHF. Full variable domain (missing parts from reference TRBV11-2 and TRBJ1-5): EAGVAQSPRYKIIEKRQSVAFWCNPISGHATLYWYQQILGQGPKLLIQFQNNGVVDDSQLPKDRFSAERLKGVDSTLKIQPAKLEDSAVYLCASSEGDFRLINQPQHFGDGTRLSIL.

The rearrangement uses TRBV28 and TRBJ2-7; D might be TRBD1 (6 bases). CDR3 size: 14 residues. Looked up from germline, CDR1 is MDHEN and CDR2 is SYDVKM. The V and J ends lost 4 bases and 1 base respectively, with 11 bases between them. CDR3 sequence reads: CASSSRTDSYEQYF. In DNA form, the CDR3 reads TGTGCCAGCAGTTCAAGGACAGATTCCTACGAGCAGTACTTC.

This chain connects TRBV19 to TRBJ1-5; weak D call: TRBD1 (5 bases). Trimming cost V 4 bases and J 6 bases, with 22 bases left between them. The germline V gene has CDR1 LNHDA and CDR2 SQIVND (reference sequence). The CDR3 is 17 residues long. CDR3 sequence reads: CASSKARGLTGGQPQHF. DNA of the CDR3: TGTGCCAGTAGTAAAGCTAGGGGACTTACAGGAGGTCAGCCCCAGCATTTT.

This clone came up a few times. The chain combines TRBV19 with TRBJ1-3, with TRBD1 identical over 7 bases. V trimming: 0 bases; J trimming: 4 bases; junction bases outside the gene matches: 6. This CDR3 has 16 residues. Germline CDR1 is LNHDA and CDR2 is SQIVND (reference sequence). CDR3 sequence (DNA): TGTGCCAGTAGTATAGATCGGACAGGTGGAGGAAACACCATATATTTT. Translating gives CASSIDRTGGGNTIYF.

The rearrangement uses TRBV6-6 and TRBJ2-1, with 7 bases that match TRBD2. CDR3 length: 14 residues. Germline CDR1 reads MNHNY; CDR2 reads SVGAGI (reference sequence). The V segment lost 9 bases and the J segment 8 bases; nucleotides outside the gene matches: 13. The CDR3 reads CASRTGGGLYEQFF. The CDR3 nucleotides are TGTGCCAGTCGGACGGGCGGGGGATTGTATGAGCAGTTCTTC.